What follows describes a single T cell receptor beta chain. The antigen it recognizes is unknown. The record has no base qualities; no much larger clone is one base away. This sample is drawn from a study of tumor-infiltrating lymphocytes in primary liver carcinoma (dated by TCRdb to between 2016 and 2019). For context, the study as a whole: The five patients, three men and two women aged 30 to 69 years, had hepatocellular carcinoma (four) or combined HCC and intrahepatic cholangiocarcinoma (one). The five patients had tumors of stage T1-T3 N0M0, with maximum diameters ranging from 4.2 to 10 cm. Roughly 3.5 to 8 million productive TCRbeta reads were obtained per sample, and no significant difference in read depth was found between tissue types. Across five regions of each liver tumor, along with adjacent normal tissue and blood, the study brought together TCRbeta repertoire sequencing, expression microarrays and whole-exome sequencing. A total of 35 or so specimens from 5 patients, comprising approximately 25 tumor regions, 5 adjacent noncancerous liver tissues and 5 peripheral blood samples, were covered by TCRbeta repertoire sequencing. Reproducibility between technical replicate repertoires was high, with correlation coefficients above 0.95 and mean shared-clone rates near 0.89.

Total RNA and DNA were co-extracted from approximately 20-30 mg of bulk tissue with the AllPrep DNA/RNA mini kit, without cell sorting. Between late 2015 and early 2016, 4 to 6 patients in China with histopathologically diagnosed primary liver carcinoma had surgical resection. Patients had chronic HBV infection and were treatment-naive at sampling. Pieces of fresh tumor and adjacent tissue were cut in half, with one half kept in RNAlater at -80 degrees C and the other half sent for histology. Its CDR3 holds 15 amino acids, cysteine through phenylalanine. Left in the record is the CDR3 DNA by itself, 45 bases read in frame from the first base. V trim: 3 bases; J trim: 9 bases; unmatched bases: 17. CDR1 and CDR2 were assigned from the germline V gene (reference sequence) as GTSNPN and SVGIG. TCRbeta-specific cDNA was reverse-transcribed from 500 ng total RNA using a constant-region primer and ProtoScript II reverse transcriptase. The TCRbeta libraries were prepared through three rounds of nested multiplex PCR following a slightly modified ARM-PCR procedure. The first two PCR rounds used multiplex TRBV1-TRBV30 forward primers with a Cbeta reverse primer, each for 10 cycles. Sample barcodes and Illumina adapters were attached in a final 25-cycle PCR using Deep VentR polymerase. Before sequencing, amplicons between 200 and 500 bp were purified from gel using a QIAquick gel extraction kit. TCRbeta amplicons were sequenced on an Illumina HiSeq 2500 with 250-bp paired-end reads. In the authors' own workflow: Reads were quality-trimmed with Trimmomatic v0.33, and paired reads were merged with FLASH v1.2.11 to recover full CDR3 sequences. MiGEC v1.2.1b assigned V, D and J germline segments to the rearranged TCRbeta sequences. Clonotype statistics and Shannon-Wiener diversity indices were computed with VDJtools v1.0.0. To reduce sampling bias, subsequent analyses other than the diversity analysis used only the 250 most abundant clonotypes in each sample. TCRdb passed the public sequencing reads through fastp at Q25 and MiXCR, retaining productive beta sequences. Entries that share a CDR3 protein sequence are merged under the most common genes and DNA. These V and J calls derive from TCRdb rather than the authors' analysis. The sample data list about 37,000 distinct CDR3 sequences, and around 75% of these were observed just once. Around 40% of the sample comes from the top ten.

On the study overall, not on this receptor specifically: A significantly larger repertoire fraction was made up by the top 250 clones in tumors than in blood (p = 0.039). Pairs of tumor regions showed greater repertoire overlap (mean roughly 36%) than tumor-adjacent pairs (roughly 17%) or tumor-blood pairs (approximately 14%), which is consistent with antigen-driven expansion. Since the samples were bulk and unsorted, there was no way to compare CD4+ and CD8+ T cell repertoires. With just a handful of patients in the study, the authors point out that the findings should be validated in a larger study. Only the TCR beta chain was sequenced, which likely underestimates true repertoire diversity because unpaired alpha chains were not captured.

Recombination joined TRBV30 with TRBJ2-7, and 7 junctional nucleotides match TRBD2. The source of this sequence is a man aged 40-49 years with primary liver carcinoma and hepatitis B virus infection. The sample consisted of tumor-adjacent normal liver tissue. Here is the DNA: TGTGCCTGGAGCCTACAGGCAGCGGGAACCTACAGGCAGTACTTC. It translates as CAWSLQAAGTYRQYF. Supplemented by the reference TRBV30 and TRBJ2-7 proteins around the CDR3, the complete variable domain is SQTIHQWPATLVQPVGSPLSLECTVEGTSNPNLYWYRQAAGRGLQLLFYSVGIGQISSEVPQNLSASRPQDRQFILSSKKLLLSDSGFYLCAWSLQAAGTYRQYFGPGTRLTVT.